This T cell receptor beta chain derives from a study of T cells expressing NK-cell markers. Notes on the study in general: In several donors, these clonotypes also led the CD3+CD56-NKG2C+ fraction.

TCRdb reprocessed the 5' RACE reads and keeps a single row for each CDR3 protein, giving no DNA. This listing includes about 460,000 distinct CDR3 sequences. As concerns this clonotype: Its antigen remains unknown.

From germline, CDR1 is SQVTM and CDR2 ANQGSEA. The CDR3 contains 13 residues. This sequence was found in a woman between 45 and 65 years old in good health. This chain joins TRBV29-1 and TRBJ1-1. Input material: blood T cells: a sorted CD56 or NKG2C T cell subset, CD4+ or CD8+ T cells, or bulk PBMC T cells (not recorded which). The CDR3 sequence: CSVGKGKWSEAFF.